The entry below gives a single TCR beta chain sequence along with its context. Its matching antigen is unknown. This specimen belongs to a study of PD-1 blockade in classical Hodgkin lymphoma. General observations from the study: Baseline TCR diversity was reportedly lower in newly diagnosed patients than healthy donors. Patients newly diagnosed and complete responders had comparable baseline diversity. Individuals initiating nivolumab under 1 year after ASCT were excluded.

Clones were sequenced by immunoSEQ multiplex PCR, and TCRdb holds only the in-frame ones, with some missing. The sample carries just under 30,000 clones, just over 70% recorded once. V gave up 4 bases and J gave up 4 bases, with 21 bases separating them. Germline V gene sequence: CDR1 SGHDT, CDR2 YYEEEE. The CDR3 length is 16 residues. Relapses following autologous stem cell transplantation were seen in all patients, with brentuximab vedotin exposure varying. Best response was recorded as complete response, partial response or progressive disease. The sequencing here drew on peripheral blood mononuclear cells (PBMCs), taken before the second cycle of nivolumab. The genes are TRBV5-6 and TRBJ2-7; the D gene could be TRBD1 or TRBD2 (5 bases each). This TCR was sampled from a human donor with classical Hodgkin lymphoma. The CDR3 loop is CASSTGTSQPPYEQYF. The CDR3 DNA reads TGTGCCAGCAGCACTGGGACGTCTCAACCCCCGTACGAGCAGTACTTC. The whole variable domain, remainder taken from reference TRBV5-6 and TRBJ2-7, is DAGVTQSPTHLIKTRGQQVTLRCSPKSGHDTVSWYQQALGQGPQFIFQYYEEEERQRGNFPDRFSGHQFPNYSSELNVNALLLGDSALYLCASSTGTSQPPYEQYFGPGTRLTVT.